A single sample gave rise to the 24 T cell receptor beta chains below, sequenced in a study of T cell repertoires in cytomegalovirus infection. Their recognized antigens are unknown. TCRdb processed the reads anew with MiXCR; each CDR3 protein has one entry. The table has roughly 920,000 distinct CDR3 sequences, around 32% seen once; the top ten hold 13%. Sequencing was performed on cultured CD8+ T cells from PBMCs, taken from culture after CMV antigen stimulation. The receptors derive from a human donor in good health (CMV status not recorded). Some clones in this sample may be carry-over from other donors' samples.

The chain is built from TRBV12-3 or TRBV12-4 and TRBJ1-4, with a tentative D call TRBD1 (6 bases). V was cut by 8 bases and J by 6 bases, with 16 bases left in between. The CDR3 is 14 residues long. The CDR3 sequence: CASVKGGGDEKLFF. CDR3 coding DNA: TGTGCCAGCGTGAAAGGGGGGGGGGATGAAAAACTGTTTTTT.

This rearrangement joins TRBV4-3 to TRBJ2-1; D not certain. V lost 0 bases to trimming and J lost 7 bases, with 16 bases between them. This CDR3 comprises 16 residues. Germline V gene lookup returns CDR1 LGHNA and CDR2 YSLEER. The CDR3 region has the DNA TGCGCCAGCAGCCAAGATTGGGGTTTGGGTGGGAATGAGCAGTTCTTC. Its protein is CASSQDWGLGGNEQFF.

V is TRBV28 and J is TRBJ2-3; weak D call: TRBD2 (7 bases). There are 12 residues in the CDR3. Deletions cut 10 bases from V and 6 bases from J, with 14 bases between. Germline CDR1 reads MDHEN; CDR2 reads SYDVKM. CDR3 sequence: CATRGAPDTQYF. In DNA form, the CDR3 reads TGTGCCACCCGGGGGGCCCCGGATACGCAGTATTTT. The variable domain in full, completed from reference TRBV28 and TRBJ2-3, reads DVKVTQSSRYLVKRTGEKVFLECVQDMDHENMFWYRQDPGLGLRLIYFSYDVKMKEKGDIPEGYSVSREKKERFSLILESASTNQTSMYLCATRGAPDTQYFGPGTRLTVL.

The chain carries TRBV4-1 and TRBJ1-1; D remains unclear. V lost 4 bases, J lost 0 bases, and 15 bases lay in between. This CDR3 spans 16 amino acids. Germline V gene sequence: CDR1 MGHRA, CDR2 YSYEKL. CDR3 bases: TGCGCCAGCAGCCGCGATGATTTGGACGTGAACACTGAAGCTTTCTTT. This codes for CASSRDDLDVNTEAFF.

This clonotype was picked up one time. This could be a read error, since a much larger clone is one nucleotide away. The rearrangement uses TRBV7-6 and TRBJ2-7; D perhaps matches TRBD1 (5 bases). V shed 2 bases and J shed 8 bases, with 13 bases lying between them. CDR3 length: 13 amino acids. Germline CDR1 reads SGHVS; CDR2 reads FNYEAQ. CDR3 loop: CASSLRVGEQQYV. The CDR3 nucleotides are TGTGCCAGCAGCTTAAGGGTAGGGGAACAGCAGTACGTC.

The chain recombines TRBV13 with TRBJ2-7; D remains unclear. V lost 4 bases to trimming and J lost 6 bases, with 13 bases between them. Germline loops: CDR1 PRHDT, CDR2 FYEKMQ (reference sequence). The CDR3 is made up of 13 amino acids. CDR3 coding DNA: TGTGCCAGCAGCTACCTCGGTGTGGCCGAGCAGTACTTC. It yields the protein CASSYLGVAEQYF.

V usage is TRBV28 and J usage is TRBJ2-7; the match to TRBD1 covers 10 bases. This CDR3 is 15 amino acids long. V trimming: 10 bases; J trimming: 1 base; junction bases outside the gene matches: 10. Looked up from germline, CDR1 is MDHEN and CDR2 is SYDVKM. The CDR3 protein is CATEPGTGVSYEQYF. In nucleotides, the CDR3 is TGTGCCACCGAGCCGGGGACAGGGGTTTCCTACGAGCAGTACTTC.

This clonotype was seen only a few times. The chain joins TRBV4-3 to TRBJ1-5, with D possibly TRBD1 on 5 matching bases. This CDR3 is 15 amino acids long. Germline-derived CDR1 and CDR2 are LGHNA and YSLEER. V was trimmed by 1 base and J by 6 bases, leaving 13 bases between them. The CDR3 DNA is TGCGCCAGCAGCCAAGGTAGAGGGAGGGGTCAGCCCCAGCATTTT. Protein product: CASSQGRGRGQPQHF.

This sequence joins TRBV6-2 or TRBV6-3 and TRBJ2-7; 7 bases match TRBD1. The CDR3 totals 14 residues. The V segment lost 0 bases and the J segment 5 bases; nucleotides outside the gene matches: 4. CDR1 and CDR2 from the germline V gene are MNHEY and SVGEGT. The CDR3 loop is CASSYSTQGDEQYV. The CDR3, as DNA: TGTGCCAGCAGTTACTCGACGCAGGGGGACGAGCAGTACGTC.

The V gene is TRBV5-1, the J gene TRBJ2-1, with 8 bases that match TRBD2. With V trimmed by 0 bases and J by 6 bases, 8 bases remained unmatched. Germline CDR1 reads SGHRS; CDR2 reads YFSETQ. The CDR3 has 16 amino acids. CDR3 region: CASSLEIRGGSNEQFF. The CDR3 bases are TGCGCCAGCAGCTTGGAGATACGGGGGGGAAGCAATGAGCAGTTCTTC.

V usage is TRBV4-1 and J usage is TRBJ2-1; no clear D. The ends were cut back, 1 base at V and 5 bases at J, with 15 bases in the middle. Germline V gene lookup returns CDR1 MGHRA and CDR2 YSYEKL. This CDR3 is built from 16 residues. The CDR3 nucleotides are TGCGCCAGCAGCCAAGGCGCGACCAGCATAGACAATGAGCAGTTCTTC. This codes for CASSQGATSIDNEQFF.

Concerning this clonotype: A junction boundary mismatches the germline segment, possibly from a read error. The gene calls are TRBV5-1 and TRBJ1-1; no clear D. The CDR3 covers 13 residues. CDR1 is SGHRS and CDR2 is YFSETQ in the germline V gene. The CDR3 DNA sequence: TGCGTCAGCGGGCCCCCAGCGAACACTGAAGCTTTCTTT. It encodes CVSGPPANTEAFF.

This chain uses TRBV6-5 with TRBJ1-2; no definite D call. From germline, CDR1 is MNHEY and CDR2 SVGAGI. V dropped 6 bases and J dropped 4 bases, with 15 bases sitting between them. CDR3 length: 14 residues. CDR3 sequence: CASRGSEEGYGYTF. The CDR3 bases are TGTGCCAGCAGGGGGTCGGAAGAAGGCTATGGCTACACCTTC.

This clonotype was counted at least ten times. This chain links TRBV27 with TRBJ2-7, with D perhaps being TRBD1 or TRBD2 (5 bases each). CDR3 length equals 13 residues. V was clipped by 2 bases and J by 5 bases, with 10 bases between them. Per germline, CDR1 MNHEY and CDR2 SMNVEV (reference sequence). The DNA of the CDR3 is TGTGCCAGCAGTTTACTGGGGGTAAACGAGCAGTACTTC. It specifies CASSLLGVNEQYF.

The sample holds a few counts of this clonotype. This chain joins TRBV6-2 or TRBV6-3 and TRBJ2-6; no reliable D call. Germline V lookup: CDR1 MNHEY, CDR2 SVGEGT. Trimming cost V 6 bases and J 6 bases, with 12 bases left between them. The CDR3 has 14 residues. DNA of the CDR3: TGTGCCAGCAGGACGAGAGGCGAGGCCAACGTCCTGACTTTC. As protein: CASRTRGEANVLTF.

This clonotype was seen just once. The chain is built from TRBV10-3 and TRBJ2-3; the D is unclear. The V and J ends lost 8 bases and 5 bases respectively, with 14 bases between them. The CDR3 is 13 amino acids. Germline assignment: CDR1 ENHRY and CDR2 SYGVKD. CDR3 in amino acids: CAIPATSGDTQYF. The CDR3 DNA reads as TGTGCCATCCCGGCTACTTCAGGAGATACGCAGTATTTT.

As for this clonotype: The junction does not match germline at one end; this may be a read error. Written as DNA, the CDR3 is TGTGCCAGCAGTTTGGGAGTCCCTGACACCGAGGAGCTGTTTTTT. This encodes CASSLGVPDTEELFF. The chain carries TRBV27 and TRBJ2-2; perhaps TRBD2 as D (5 bases). This CDR3 has 15 residues. Germline-derived CDR1 and CDR2 are MNHEY and SMNVEV (reference sequence).

This clonotype was seen ten or more times. The chain is built from TRBV27 and TRBJ2-3; the match to TRBD2 covers 9 bases. Germline values: CDR1 MNHEY, CDR2 SMNVEV (reference sequence). The CDR3 sequence is 16 residues long. V trimming: 6 bases; J trimming: 4 bases; junction bases outside the gene matches: 11. The CDR3: CASSPSSGVVSDTQYF. CDR3 bases: TGTGCCAGCAGCCCTTCTAGCGGGGTTGTGTCAGATACGCAGTATTTT.

The chain has TRBV9 and TRBJ1-2, with D possibly matching TRBD1 (5 bases). Germline-derived CDR1 and CDR2 are SGDLS and YYNGEE. The CDR3 runs to 17 residues. Trimming removed 0 bases from V and 6 bases from J, with 21 bases in between. CDR3 in amino acids: CASSVGAGKKLVDGYTF. The CDR3 region has the DNA TGTGCCAGCAGCGTAGGGGCAGGGAAGAAATTAGTGGATGGCTACACCTTC.

There are a few counts of this clonotype. The V and J genes are TRBV19 and TRBJ1-2; D not certain. The CDR3 totals 14 residues. From germline, CDR1 is LNHDA and CDR2 SQIVND (reference sequence). The ends were cut back, 4 bases at V and 5 bases at J, with 14 bases in the middle. The CDR3 DNA reads TGTGCCAGTAGTAGGGAGTCGTATCAATATGGCTACACCTTC. It yields the protein CASSRESYQYGYTF.

The rearrangement uses TRBV24-1 and TRBJ2-2; D is unresolved. There are 12 residues in the CDR3. Trimming removed 3 bases from V and 4 bases from J, with 2 bases in between. Germline CDR1 KGHDR, CDR2 SFDVKD. The CDR3 loop is CATSDATGELFF. CDR3 DNA sequence: TGTGCCACCAGTGATGCCACCGGGGAGCTGTTTTTT.

This clonotype was detected a few times. This chain connects TRBV6-2 or TRBV6-3 to TRBJ1-6; a weak D match, TRBD1 (6 bases). With 5 bases removed from V and 0 bases from J, the gap between germline ends came to 14 bases. The CDR3 covers 17 residues. The germline gives CDR1 MNHEY, CDR2 SVGEGT. This chain's CDR3 is CASSPGTRSSYNSPLHF. The CDR3 DNA reads TGTGCCAGCAGTCCCGGGACAAGGAGCTCCTATAATTCACCCCTCCACTTT.

This clonotype occurred once. The chain links TRBV5-6 to TRBJ1-5; D is possibly TRBD1 (5 bases). Germline CDR1 SGHDT, CDR2 YYEEEE. With 5 bases removed from V and 1 base from J, the gap between germline ends came to 13 bases. CDR3 length: 15 residues. The CDR3 region is CASSKGPDSNQPQHF. CDR3 bases: TGTGCCAGCAGTAAGGGGCCAGACAGCAATCAGCCCCAGCATTTT.

The J gene is TRBJ1-2, the V gene TRBV19, with D possibly matching TRBD1 (5 bases). V lost 7 bases and J lost 8, with 17 bases in between. This CDR3 spans 13 amino acids. Germline V gene sequence: CDR1 LNHDA, CDR2 SQIVND (reference sequence). The CDR3 region is CASILSGTDGYTF. The CDR3 DNA reads as TGTGCCAGTATTTTATCCGGGACGGACGGCTACACCTTC. Filled out from reference TRBV19 and TRBJ1-2, the complete variable domain reads DGGITQSPKYLFRKEGQNVTLSCEQNLNHDAMYWYRQDPGQGLRLIYYSQIVNDFQKGDIAEGYSVSREKKESFPLTVTSAQKNPTAFYLCASILSGTDGYTFGSGTRLTVV.